A single sample gave rise to the 12 T cell receptor beta chains below, sequenced in a study of cytomegalovirus exposure and HLA in healthy donors. PCR involved 60 Vbeta and 13 Jbeta primers. Sequencing was performed with immunoSEQ multiplex PCR; in TCRdb, only in-frame clones are kept and a portion is missing. The data contain 110,000 or so clones, over 9.5% of them singletons. Sample: PBMCs. All receptors derive from a man in his forties or fifties in good health and CMV-seropositive.

The table lists this clone with a few counts. Mismatch with germline at one junction end may stem from a read error. The V gene is TRBV7-9, the J gene TRBJ1-5; 7 nucleotides match TRBD1. Germline-derived CDR1 and CDR2 are SEHNR and FQNEAQ (reference sequence). This CDR3 region has 14 residues. The CDR3 sequence is CVSSVSNRGQPQHF. CDR3 nucleotides: TGTGTCAGCAGCGTCTCGAACAGGGGTCAGCCCCAGCATTTT.

The J gene is TRBJ2-7, the V gene TRBV5-1; TRBD2 agrees at 7 bases. Germline V gene data show CDR1 as SGHRS and CDR2 as YFSETQ. There are 14 residues in the CDR3. V trimming: 4 bases; J trimming: 4 bases; junction bases outside the gene matches: 8. Here the CDR3 DNA reads TGCGCCAGCAGCCAAAGACCCGGGGGGTACGAGCAGTACTTC. Translation: CASSQRPGGYEQYF.

The genes are TRBV6-5 and TRBJ1-1; D not resolved. V shed 8 bases and J shed 7 bases, with 11 bases lying between them. The CDR3 is 11 residues long. The V gene's germline CDR1 is MNHEY and CDR2 SVGAGI. CDR3: CASSLGDEAFF. The DNA of the CDR3 is TGTGCCAGCTCCCTCGGGGATGAAGCTTTCTTT.

The chain couples TRBV5-1 to TRBJ2-7; TRBD2 might be the D (7 bases). Germline V gives CDR1 SGHRS, CDR2 YFSETQ. The CDR3 totals 15 residues. V was pared by 4 bases and J by 2 bases, with 16 bases between. The chain's CDR3 is CASSPEGGGPYEQYF. As DNA, the CDR3 is TGCGCCAGCAGCCCCGAGGGAGGGGGGCCCTACGAGCAGTACTTC. Full variable domain (rest looked up from reference TRBV5-1 and TRBJ2-7): KAGVTQTPRYLIKTRGQQVTLSCSPISGHRSVSWYQQTPGQGLQFLFEYFSETQRNKGNFPGRFSGRQFSNSRSEMNVSTLELGDSALYLCASSPEGGGPYEQYFGPGTRLTVT.

The J gene is TRBJ2-1, the V gene TRBV6-1; perhaps TRBD1 as D (5 bases). The CDR3 is 11 amino acids. Germline V gene lookup returns CDR1 MNHNS and CDR2 SASEGT. V was shortened by 6 bases and J by 9 bases, with 9 bases between the two germline ends. The DNA of the CDR3 is TGTGCCAGCAGCCTAGGGGCTGAGCAGTTCTTC. As protein: CASSLGAEQFF.

The rearrangement uses TRBV7-9 and TRBJ2-2; 8 bases align to TRBD1. Germline assignment: CDR1 SEHNR and CDR2 FQNEAQ (reference sequence). There are 15 residues in the CDR3. V was clipped by 4 bases and J by 2 bases; unmatched bases: 3. CDR3 sequence reads: CASSSGQGNTGELFF. The CDR3 nucleotides are TGTGCCAGCAGCTCCGGACAGGGTAACACCGGGGAGCTGTTTTTT.

Note on this clone: The junction shows a germline mismatch at one end, possibly a read error. The identical CDR3 is also encoded by other nucleotide sequences in the sample. The chain has TRBV6-6 and TRBJ1-5; no clear D gene. CDR1 is MNHNY, CDR2 SVGAGI, per germline (reference sequence). The CDR3 covers 15 residues. This chain's CDR3 is CASSLVRASNQPQHF. DNA of the CDR3: TGTGCCAGCAGCCTAGTGCGGGCTAGCAATCAGCCGCAGCATTTT.

In this sample, this clone turned up a few times. This chain joins TRBV5-4 and TRBJ2-1; the match to TRBD2 covers 13 bases. The germline V gene encodes CDR1 SGHNT and CDR2 YYREEE (reference sequence). With V trimmed by 4 bases and J by 1 base, 8 bases remained unmatched. This CDR3 is built from 18 residues. The CDR3 sequence: CASSLGTSGIRSYNEQFF. The CDR3 DNA reads TGTGCCAGCAGCCTTGGGACTAGCGGGATAAGGTCCTACAATGAGCAGTTCTTC.

The rearrangement joins TRBV19 to TRBJ2-2, with D perhaps matching TRBD2 (6 bases). This CDR3 contains 15 residues. V lost 6 bases and J lost 8, with 19 bases in between. Germline V gene lookup returns CDR1 LNHDA and CDR2 SQIVND (reference sequence). The DNA for the CDR3 is TGTGCCAGTAGCAACCCGACCGGGGGAAGTGGGGAGCTGTTTTTT. As protein: CASSNPTGGSGELFF.

The sample holds a few counts of this clone. The chain recombines TRBV6-1 with TRBJ2-5; 11 nucleotides line up with TRBD2. The CDR3 consists of 15 residues. Germline CDR1 and CDR2: MNHNS and SASEGT. Trimming cost V 2 bases and J 7 bases; bases outside gene matches: 6. The DNA of the CDR3 is TGTGCCAGCAGTGAATATAGCGGGAGGGCCGGGACCCAGTACTTC. Translated: CASSEYSGRAGTQYF.

V gene TRBV9 combines with J gene TRBJ2-7; 7 nucleotides match TRBD2. The length of the CDR3 is 14 residues. Germline-derived CDR1 and CDR2 are SGDLS and YYNGEE. Trimming removed 0 bases from V and 4 bases from J; junction bases left unmatched: 4. CDR3 residues: CASSVAPGRYEQYF. CDR3 nucleotides: TGTGCCAGCAGCGTAGCTCCCGGGAGGTACGAGCAGTACTTC.

The chain recombines TRBV19 with TRBJ2-3; D is unclear. The germline V and J ends were trimmed by 1 base and 0 bases, with 5 bases remaining between them. Germline CDR1 reads LNHDA; CDR2 reads SQIVND (reference sequence). The CDR3 is made up of 14 amino acids. The CDR3 loop reads CASSIGQSTDTQYF. For the CDR3, the DNA is TGTGCCAGTAGTATAGGTCAGAGCACAGATACGCAGTATTTT.